These 30 T cell receptor beta chains were all obtained from the same sample, sequenced in a study of blood T cell repertoires in COVID-19. Assay: immunoSEQ multiplex PCR; the TCRdb copy retains only in-frame clones and omits some. The data contain about 160,000 clones, about 84% of them singletons. The sequencing sample was made of PBMCs or T cells enriched from blood (not recorded which). The receptors were sampled from a middle-aged woman with acute COVID-19.

The genes are TRBV2 and TRBJ2-7, with 9 bases identical to TRBD1. With V trimmed by 7 bases and J by 5 bases, 9 bases remained unmatched. This CDR3 is built from 14 residues. Germline lookup yields CDR1 SNHLY and CDR2 FYNNEI. This chain's CDR3 is CASTPRDRVNEQYV. The CDR3 nucleotides read TGTGCCAGCACCCCTCGGGACAGGGTGAACGAGCAGTACGTC.

The chain uses TRBV5-6 and TRBJ1-2, with D unresolved. The ends were cut back, 4 bases at V and 0 bases at J, with 10 bases in the middle. In germline, CDR1 is SGHDT, CDR2 YYEEEE. The CDR3 has 14 amino acids. The CDR3 protein is CASSMRDSNYGYTF. CDR3 in DNA: TGTGCCAGCAGCATGAGGGATTCTAACTATGGCTACACCTTC.

The chain employs TRBV5-4 and TRBJ2-1, with 11 bases that match TRBD2. The CDR3 loop spans 15 amino acids. From germline, CDR1 is SGHNT and CDR2 YYREEE (reference sequence). Trimming at V came to 5 bases and at J to 8 bases, leaving 9 bases not matched to a gene. This chain's CDR3 is CASSSTSGRWDEQFF. CDR3 DNA: TGTGCCAGCAGTTCCACTAGCGGGAGATGGGATGAGCAGTTCTTC.

The table lists this clone with many counts. The chain couples TRBV10-1 to TRBJ1-1; no reliable D call. Trimming left V 0 bases short and J 1 base short, with 6 bases between. Germline V gives CDR1 WNHNN, CDR2 SYGVQD (reference sequence). There are 14 residues in the CDR3. CDR3 protein: CASSESAGNTEAFF. CDR3 coding DNA: TGCGCCAGCAGTGAGTCCGCAGGGAACACTGAAGCTTTCTTT.

Regarding this clone: The junction shows a germline mismatch at one end, possibly a read error. V is TRBV6-1 and J is TRBJ1-5, with TRBD1 matching 8 bases. The CDR3 is 17 residues long. CDR1 and CDR2 from the germline V gene are MNHNS and SASEGT. The CDR3 region is CASTDRGFLSGNQPQHF. The CDR3 bases are TGCGCCAGCACTGACAGGGGATTCTTAAGCGGCAATCAGCCCCAGCATTTT.

This chain connects TRBV12-3 or TRBV12-4 to TRBJ1-1; 7 bases map to TRBD1. The CDR3 runs 11 residues. Losses at the gene ends were 5 bases for V and 8 bases for J; bases not matched to a gene: 2. The CDR3 sequence: CASSTGEEAFF. In nucleotides, the CDR3 is TGTGCCAGCAGTACAGGGGAGGAAGCTTTCTTT.

The chain combines TRBV5-1 with TRBJ2-3; TRBD2 might be the D (6 bases). The V gene's germline CDR1 is SGHRS and CDR2 YFSETQ. V was shortened by 0 bases and J by 5 bases, with 10 bases between the two germline ends. The length of the CDR3 is 14 residues. In DNA, the CDR3 is TGCGCCAGCAGCTTGGAAGAGGGAGGAGATACGCAGTATTTT. Translating gives CASSLEEGGDTQYF. The whole variable domain, remainder taken from reference TRBV5-1 and TRBJ2-3, is KAGVTQTPRYLIKTRGQQVTLSCSPISGHRSVSWYQQTPGQGLQFLFEYFSETQRNKGNFPGRFSGRQFSNSRSEMNVSTLELGDSALYLCASSLEEGGDTQYFGPGTRLTVL.

V gene TRBV7-3 combines with J gene TRBJ2-1; 10 bases are shared with TRBD2. The CDR3 has 14 residues. The V gene end was trimmed by 6 bases and the J gene end by 8 bases; junction bases not matched to a gene: 7. Germline V lookup: CDR1 SGHTA, CDR2 FQGTGA. The CDR3 loop reads CASSPSGSRYEQFF. The CDR3 region has the DNA TGTGCCAGCAGTCCTAGCGGGAGTCGGTATGAGCAGTTCTTC.

V usage is TRBV7-3 and J usage is TRBJ2-3; D call uncertain. Trimming removed 1 base at V and 4 bases at J, with 6 bases between. Germline V lookup: CDR1 SGHTA, CDR2 FQGTGA. The CDR3 has 13 residues. The DNA for the CDR3 is TGTGCCAGCAGCTTAAGTTCGGCAGATACGCAGTATTTT. Protein product: CASSLSSADTQYF.

This chain links TRBV4-1 with TRBJ2-1, with 11 bases fitting TRBD2. This CDR3 is built from 16 residues. The J segment lost 2 bases and the V segment lost 2 bases, leaving 2 bases of the junction unmatched. The germline V gene has CDR1 MGHRA and CDR2 YSYEKL. As DNA, the CDR3 is TGCGCCAGCAGCCAACTAGCGGGAGGACCCTACAATGAGCAGTTCTTC. Its translation is CASSQLAGGPYNEQFF.

This clone came up once. V gene TRBV24-1 combines with J gene TRBJ1-1; D call uncertain. Trimming left V 12 bases short and J 7 bases short, with 11 bases between. This CDR3 contains 10 residues. CDR1 and CDR2 from the germline V gene are KGHDR and SFDVKD. The CDR3 nucleotides are TGTGCCGGCGGCATCAATGAAGCTTTCTTT. Protein sequence: CAGGINEAFF.

This sequence joins TRBV30 and TRBJ2-5, with 7 nucleotides matching TRBD1. V gave up 7 bases and J gave up 5 bases; unmatched junction bases: 7. The germline V gene encodes CDR1 GTSNPN and CDR2 SVGIG (reference sequence). The CDR3 sequence is 12 residues long. CDR3: CASSGQMETQYF. CDR3 sequence (DNA): TGTGCCTCCTCGGGACAGATGGAGACCCAGTACTTC.

This sequence joins TRBV18 and TRBJ1-1; D ambiguous. Trimming cost V 4 bases and J 3 bases, with 9 bases left between them. The CDR3 is 13 amino acids. Looked up from germline, CDR1 is KGHSH and CDR2 is LQKENI. CDR3 in amino acids: CASSLRTDTEAFF. DNA of the CDR3: TGTGCCAGCTCACTCAGAACAGACACTGAAGCTTTCTTT.

J is TRBJ2-1 and V is TRBV5-6; 7 bases line up with TRBD2. The J segment lost 5 bases and the V segment lost 4 bases, leaving 6 bases of the junction unmatched. Germline CDR1 and CDR2: SGHDT and YYEEEE. The CDR3 covers 14 residues. The CDR3 spells CASSPRTRDNEQFF. The DNA of the CDR3 is TGTGCCAGCAGCCCCCGGACTAGAGACAATGAGCAGTTCTTC.

At least ten counts were recorded for this clone. The chain joins TRBV7-2 to TRBJ2-3; D not resolved. CDR1 and CDR2 (germline): SGHTA, FQGNSA. CDR3 length: 13 amino acids. V lost 5 bases to trimming and J lost 8 bases, with 14 bases between them. CDR3 in DNA: TGTGCCAGCAGCATATCACAGATCGGTACGCAGTATTTT. This sequence encodes CASSISQIGTQYF.

The CDR3 DNA sequence: TGCAGCGTTGAGGCGGGGGCAAGAGATACGCAGTATTTT. Encoded protein: CSVEAGARDTQYF. The rearrangement links TRBV29-1 to TRBJ2-3; D is perhaps TRBD2 (7 bases). V lost 3 bases, J lost 5 bases, and 12 bases lay in between. This CDR3 is built from 13 residues. Germline CDR1 and CDR2: SQVTM and ANQGSEA.

This clone was detected once. The V call is TRBV10-3, the J call TRBJ2-3, with D possibly TRBD1 on 6 matching bases. The CDR3 runs to 13 residues. Trimming removed 6 bases at V and 4 bases at J, with 11 bases between. Germline CDR1 is ENHRY and CDR2 is SYGVKD. The CDR3 region is CAISRTDPDTQYF. The CDR3 region has the DNA TGTGCCATCAGCAGGACAGATCCAGATACGCAGTATTTT.

The rearrangement links TRBV3-1 (or the pseudogene TRBV3-2) to TRBJ2-5; unclear D gene. Trimming shortened V by 1 base and J by 7 bases, and 13 bases separated the two germline ends. In germline, CDR1 is LGHDT, CDR2 YNNKEL (reference sequence). The CDR3 loop spans 14 amino acids. CDR3 loop: CASSQGQFLGTQYF. CDR3 DNA sequence: TGTGCCAGCAGCCAAGGACAATTCCTTGGGACCCAGTACTTC.

J is TRBJ1-5 and V is TRBV19, with 7 nucleotides matching TRBD1. Per germline, CDR1 LNHDA and CDR2 SQIVND (reference sequence). CDR3 length: 15 amino acids. With 7 bases clipped from V and 2 bases from J, the junction kept 8 bases outside the gene matches. In DNA form, the CDR3 reads TGTGCCAGTACCCCCCTAGGGGGCGGCAATCAGCCCCAGCATTTT. Encoded protein: CASTPLGGGNQPQHF.

The V call is TRBV4-1, the J call TRBJ2-3; TRBD2 is a possible D gene (6 bases). V lost 1 base and J 2 bases, leaving 10 bases between the germline ends. Germline CDR1 and CDR2: MGHRA and YSYEKL. This CDR3 has 15 amino acids. The CDR3 DNA reads TGCGCCAGCAGCCAAGCGGCGGGATACACAGATACGCAGTATTTT. This gives the protein CASSQAAGYTDTQYF.

In the case of this clone: Other DNA sequences from this sample encode an identical CDR3 as well. This chain connects TRBV3-1 (or the pseudogene TRBV3-2) to TRBJ1-1, with 10 positions matching TRBD1. The V gene end was trimmed by 4 bases and the J gene end by 5 bases; junction bases not matched to a gene: 1. The CDR3 has 13 amino acids. Looked up from germline, CDR1 is LGHDT and CDR2 is YNNKEL (reference sequence). The CDR3 region has the DNA TGTGCCAGCAGCCCGGGACAGGGGACTGAAGCTTTCTTT. The encoded protein is CASSPGQGTEAFF.

The chain links TRBV29-1 to TRBJ2-1; 7 bases line up with TRBD1. V was pared by 2 bases and J by 7 bases, with 17 bases of the junction left unmatched. The CDR3 contains 17 residues. CDR1 is SQVTM, CDR2 ANQGSEA, per germline. The CDR3 region is CSVEPGQRAIYRNEQFF. The CDR3 DNA follows: TGCAGCGTTGAACCGGGACAGCGTGCTATCTACCGGAATGAGCAGTTCTTC.

This clone was detected only a few times. The chain is built from TRBV18 and TRBJ2-2; D gene unclear. V lost 1 base, J lost 2 bases, and 8 bases lay in between. Germline-derived CDR1 and CDR2 are KGHSH and LQKENI. CDR3 length: 15 residues. This chain's CDR3 is CASSPRAINTGELFF. The CDR3 DNA sequence: TGTGCCAGCTCACCACGAGCTATTAACACCGGGGAGCTGTTTTTT.

This clone was seen at least ten times. The gene calls are TRBV6-1 and TRBJ2-7, with D unclear. The CDR3 totals 14 residues. Germline V gene data show CDR1 as MNHNS and CDR2 as SASEGT. V was clipped by 0 bases and J by 6 bases, with 12 bases between them. CDR3 in amino acids: CASSEALGRSEQYV. CDR3 nucleotide sequence: TGTGCCAGCAGTGAAGCGCTGGGTCGGAGCGAGCAGTACGTC.

The rearrangement uses TRBV7-9 and TRBJ1-1; D is possibly TRBD1 (6 bases). Germline lookup yields CDR1 SEHNR and CDR2 FQNEAQ (reference sequence). Trimming pared 5 bases from V and 5 bases from J, leaving 18 bases between. This CDR3 comprises 15 residues. The CDR3 reads CASSPTTGGRTEAFF. The CDR3 DNA reads as TGTGCCAGCAGCCCAACGACAGGTGGAAGGACTGAAGCTTTCTTT.

The chain couples TRBV19 to TRBJ2-2, with 7 nucleotides matching TRBD1. In germline, CDR1 is LNHDA, CDR2 SQIVND (reference sequence). The V segment lost 5 bases and the J segment 3 bases; nucleotides outside the gene matches: 9. This CDR3 is 16 amino acids long. The CDR3 protein is CASSSGQAGYTGELFF. The DNA of the CDR3 is TGTGCCAGTAGTTCTGGACAGGCGGGCTACACCGGGGAGCTGTTTTTT.

The chain is built from TRBV4-2 and TRBJ1-3; a possible D gene is TRBD1 (5 bases). V was shortened by 2 bases and J by 4 bases, with 15 bases between the two germline ends. Germline CDR1 reads LGHNA; CDR2 reads YNFKEQ. The CDR3 sequence is 16 residues long. CDR3 coding DNA: TGTGCCAGCAGCCAATCGGTTTCGGGGGAAGGAAACACCATATATTTT. Its protein is CASSQSVSGEGNTIYF.

This rearrangement joins TRBV28 to TRBJ1-2, with TRBD1 matching 7 bases. The CDR3 is made up of 15 amino acids. CDR1 and CDR2 (germline): MDHEN, SYDVKM. J was trimmed by 4 bases and V by 7 bases; bases with no gene match: 12. DNA for the CDR3: TGTGCCAGCACCGCCTCTGACAGGGCGGTCTATGGCTACACCTTC. Protein product: CASTASDRAVYGYTF.

The gene calls are TRBV7-6 and TRBJ1-5, with a possible D match to TRBD1 (5 bases). The germline gives CDR1 SGHVS, CDR2 FNYEAQ. V lost 2 bases, J lost 5 bases, and 7 bases lay in between. The CDR3 totals 13 residues. The CDR3 DNA reads as TGTGCCAGCAGCTTAACGACAGATCAGCCCCAGCATTTT. It is translated as CASSLTTDQPQHF.

The chain links TRBV25-1 to TRBJ1-1; D is ambiguous. This CDR3 contains 12 residues. Trimming cost V 5 bases and J 7 bases, with 11 bases left between them. CDR1 and CDR2 from the germline V gene are MGHDK and SYGVNS. CDR3 amino acids: CASSPEGGEAFF. Written as DNA, the CDR3 is TGTGCCAGCAGTCCAGAGGGAGGTGAAGCTTTCTTT.